These 21 T cell receptor beta chains were all obtained from the same sample, sequenced in a study of CD8+ T cells in alopecia areata. RNA extraction was followed by reverse transcription into cDNA, which acted as the sequencing template. Clones were sequenced by immunoSEQ multiplex PCR, and TCRdb holds only the in-frame ones, with some missing. The data hold approximately 140,000 clones, with approximately 45% observed a single time. Sequencing was performed on CD4+ T cells sorted from blood. These receptors came from a human donor with alopecia areata.

The count of this clone is one. The chain combines TRBV2 with TRBJ1-5, with TRBD1 as a possible D gene (5 bases). CDR1 and CDR2 (germline): SNHLY, FYNNEI. The CDR3 length is 16 residues. V was trimmed by 0 bases and J by 3 bases, leaving 12 bases between them. This CDR3 reads CASSEAMAGFNQPQHF. Here the CDR3 DNA reads TGTGCCAGCAGTGAAGCAATGGCAGGGTTCAATCAGCCCCAGCATTTT.

This clone was seen once. The chain is built from TRBV4-1 and TRBJ1-1, with a weak D call TRBD1 (5 bases). CDR3 length: 12 amino acids. CDR1 is MGHRA and CDR2 is YSYEKL in the germline V gene. V was pared by 2 bases and J by 9 bases, with 10 bases between. The CDR3 spells CASSQRADKAFF. The DNA for the CDR3 is TGCGCCAGCAGCCAACGCGCGGACAAAGCTTTCTTT.

A note on this clone: This may arise from a read error, as a much more abundant clone is one base away. Other DNA sequences from this sample encode an identical CDR3 as well. The V gene is TRBV4-1, the J gene TRBJ2-5; 8 nucleotides line up with TRBD1. The germline CDR1 and CDR2 sequences are MGHRA and YSYEKL. Trimming at V came to 0 bases and at J to 5 bases, leaving 5 bases not matched to a gene. The CDR3 length is 15 residues. CDR3 bases: TGCGCCAGCAGCCAAGAAGGGACAGGCGACGAGACCCAGTACTTC. Protein: CASSQEGTGDETQYF.

There are a few counts of this clone. The V call is TRBV29-1, the J call TRBJ2-3; D might be TRBD2 (5 bases). V gave up 5 bases and J gave up 3 bases, with 12 bases separating them. The V gene's germline CDR1 is SQVTM and CDR2 ANQGSEA. This CDR3 has 13 residues. Here the CDR3 reads CSVSSGTTDTQYF. CDR3 sequence (DNA): TGCAGCGTTTCCAGCGGTACGACAGATACGCAGTATTTT.

The chain carries TRBV27 and TRBJ2-3; 11 nucleotides line up with TRBD2. The V gene's germline CDR1 is MNHEY and CDR2 SMNVEV (reference sequence). The CDR3 contains 16 residues. V shed 3 bases and J 2 bases; nucleotides not matched to a gene: 4. The CDR3 sequence is CASSFTSGRITDTQYF. CDR3 bases: TGTGCCAGCAGTTTTACTAGCGGGAGAATCACAGATACGCAGTATTTT.

This chain links TRBV7-9 with TRBJ2-1; D ambiguous. From germline, CDR1 is SEHNR and CDR2 FQNEAQ (reference sequence). This CDR3 is 12 amino acids long. Trimming cost V 4 bases and J 9 bases, with 10 bases left between them. The chain's CDR3 is CASSSRFVEQFF. CDR3 coding DNA: TGTGCCAGCAGCTCTAGATTTGTTGAGCAGTTCTTC.

The chain employs TRBV29-1 and TRBJ2-3; possibly TRBD1 for D (6 bases). Germline V gives CDR1 SQVTM, CDR2 ANQGSEA. Trimming took off 1 base at V and 2 bases at J, with 10 bases between the two ends. CDR3 size: 14 residues. CDR3 bases: TGCAGCGTTGAAGGGACAGAGTCCACAGATACGCAGTATTTT. Its protein product is CSVEGTESTDTQYF.

This clone has just one count. J is TRBJ2-5 and V is TRBV11-1, with D possibly being TRBD2 (6 bases). The length of the CDR3 is 13 residues. The ends were cut back, 3 bases at V and 1 base at J, with 6 bases in the middle. Germline-derived CDR1 and CDR2 are SGHAT and FQDESV (reference sequence). CDR3 DNA: TGTGCCAGCAGCTTTAGCGGCCAAGAGACCCAGTACTTC. Its protein product is CASSFSGQETQYF.

The table lists this clone with a few counts. The chain uses TRBV7-9 and TRBJ1-2; 7 nucleotides line up with TRBD1. This CDR3 has 14 amino acids. The germline gives CDR1 SEHNR, CDR2 FQNEAQ (reference sequence). The J segment lost 6 bases and the V segment lost 8 bases, leaving 12 bases of the junction unmatched. CDR3 sequence reads: CASGFIGGADGYTF. In DNA, the CDR3 is TGTGCCAGCGGATTCATAGGGGGCGCGGATGGCTACACCTTC.

V is TRBV25-1 and J is TRBJ2-1; the D is unclear. CDR1 is MGHDK and CDR2 is SYGVNS in the germline V gene. CDR3 length: 10 amino acids. Trimming pared 9 bases from V and 4 bases from J, leaving 4 bases between. The CDR3 sequence is CASGYNEQFF. CDR3 in DNA: TGTGCCAGTGGGTACAATGAGCAGTTCTTC.

This clone was found a few times. This chain connects TRBV19 to TRBJ2-1; 8 nucleotides align to TRBD2. Looked up from germline, CDR1 is LNHDA and CDR2 is SQIVND (reference sequence). With 4 bases clipped from V and 10 bases from J, the junction kept 6 bases outside the gene matches. This CDR3 has 13 residues. DNA for the CDR3: TGTGCCAGTAGTACGACTAGCGTCTGGGAGCAGTTCTTC. It codes for CASSTTSVWEQFF.

V gene TRBV6-5 combines with J gene TRBJ2-7, with D possibly being TRBD1 or TRBD2 (5 bases each). Germline V lookup: CDR1 MNHEY, CDR2 SVGAGI. The CDR3 is 12 amino acids. Trimming took off 8 bases at V and 8 bases at J, with 16 bases between the two ends. Here the CDR3 reads CASLSRGGQQYF. DNA of the CDR3: TGTGCCAGCCTATCCCGGGGCGGTCAGCAGTACTTC.

The rearrangement links TRBV4-1 to TRBJ2-2; no firm D call. The V and J ends lost 2 bases and 1 base respectively, with 14 bases between them. The CDR3 totals 17 residues. Germline values: CDR1 MGHRA, CDR2 YSYEKL. The CDR3 DNA reads TGCGCCAGCAGCCAACCTTTGGCGGCCCAGAACACCGGGGAGCTGTTTTTT. As protein: CASSQPLAAQNTGELFF.

This sequence joins TRBV7-9 and TRBJ1-1, with D uncertain. Germline CDR1 and CDR2: SEHNR and FQNEAQ (reference sequence). Trimming took 4 bases from V and 9 from J, leaving 15 bases between them. This CDR3 comprises 13 residues. Written as DNA, the CDR3 is TGTGCCAGCAGCTCGACCGAAGGATGGAAAGCTTTCTTT. It specifies CASSSTEGWKAFF.

This clone has more than one count but fewer than ten. This chain uses TRBV7-9 with TRBJ1-1, with a possible D match to TRBD1 (6 bases). The CDR3 totals 12 residues. Germline V CDR1 and CDR2: SEHNR, FQNEAQ (reference sequence). V lost 7 bases and J 8 bases, leaving 14 bases between the germline ends. The CDR3 spells CASTLVGTEAFF. The DNA for the CDR3 is TGTGCCAGCACCTTGGTTGGGACAGAAGCTTTCTTT. Full variable domain (missing parts from reference TRBV7-9 and TRBJ1-1): DTGVSQNPRHKITKRGQNVTFRCDPISEHNRLYWYRQTLGQGPEFLTYFQNEAQLEKSRLLSDRFSAERPKGSFSTLEIQRTEQGDSAMYLCASTLVGTEAFFGQGTRLTVV.

Concerning this clone: The same CDR3 can be traced to other DNA sequences in this sample. The chain joins TRBV18 to TRBJ2-5; no clear D. Between the trimmed V and J ends, which lost 3 bases and 2 bases, there was a span of 7 bases. The CDR3 has 13 amino acids. Germline CDR1 and CDR2: KGHSH and LQKENI. The CDR3 coding sequence is TGTGCCAGCTCACCGGATCAGCAAGAGACCCAGTACTTC. Encoded protein: CASSPDQQETQYF.

The chain recombines TRBV29-1 with TRBJ1-5; the D gene is possibly TRBD1 (5 bases). The CDR3 sequence is 14 residues long. The V end lost 4 bases, the J end lost 0 bases, and 10 bases lay between the germline ends. Germline V gives CDR1 SQVTM, CDR2 ANQGSEA. In nucleotides, the CDR3 is TGCAGCGTTGGAGCCGGGGGTAGCAATCAGCCCCAGCATTTT. Translated: CSVGAGGSNQPQHF.

The chain is built from TRBV2 and TRBJ2-3; tentatively, D is TRBD1 (5 bases). V was cut by 7 bases and J by 0 bases, with 11 bases left in between. Germline lookup yields CDR1 SNHLY and CDR2 FYNNEI. The CDR3 extends over 14 amino acids. For the CDR3, the DNA is TGTGCCAGCAAGCCACAGGACAGCACAGATACGCAGTATTTT. This gives the protein CASKPQDSTDTQYF.

The V gene is TRBV5-1, the J gene TRBJ2-3; 7 bases agree with TRBD2. With V trimmed by 7 bases and J by 2 bases, 10 bases remained unmatched. Germline V lookup: CDR1 SGHRS, CDR2 YFSETQ. The length of the CDR3 is 15 residues. CDR3 nucleotides: TGCGCCAGCCGCCCCTGGACTAGGGTCACAGATACGCAGTATTTT. It yields the protein CASRPWTRVTDTQYF. The whole variable domain, remainder taken from reference TRBV5-1 and TRBJ2-3, is KAGVTQTPRYLIKTRGQQVTLSCSPISGHRSVSWYQQTPGQGLQFLFEYFSETQRNKGNFPGRFSGRQFSNSRSEMNVSTLELGDSALYLCASRPWTRVTDTQYFGPGTRLTVL.

This rearrangement joins TRBV27 to TRBJ2-1; D remains ambiguous. CDR3 length equals 12 residues. V gave up 5 bases and J gave up 5 bases, with 7 bases separating them. Germline CDR1 MNHEY, CDR2 SMNVEV (reference sequence). The CDR3 reads CASSTFNNEQFF. As DNA, the CDR3 is TGTGCCAGCAGTACTTTCAACAATGAGCAGTTCTTC.

This CDR3 is CASKWTGVGEQFF. The CDR3 nucleotides are TGTGCCAGCAAATGGACAGGTGTCGGTGAGCAGTTCTTC. The chain recombines TRBV28 with TRBJ2-1; 7 bases agree with TRBD1. The CDR3 length is 13 residues. Germline assignment: CDR1 MDHEN and CDR2 SYDVKM. V lost 7 bases and J lost 9; bases outside the gene matches: 9. Full variable domain (rest looked up from reference TRBV28 and TRBJ2-1): DVKVTQSSRYLVKRTGEKVFLECVQDMDHENMFWYRQDPGLGLRLIYFSYDVKMKEKGDIPEGYSVSREKKERFSLILESASTNQTSMYLCASKWTGVGEQFFGPGTRLTVL.